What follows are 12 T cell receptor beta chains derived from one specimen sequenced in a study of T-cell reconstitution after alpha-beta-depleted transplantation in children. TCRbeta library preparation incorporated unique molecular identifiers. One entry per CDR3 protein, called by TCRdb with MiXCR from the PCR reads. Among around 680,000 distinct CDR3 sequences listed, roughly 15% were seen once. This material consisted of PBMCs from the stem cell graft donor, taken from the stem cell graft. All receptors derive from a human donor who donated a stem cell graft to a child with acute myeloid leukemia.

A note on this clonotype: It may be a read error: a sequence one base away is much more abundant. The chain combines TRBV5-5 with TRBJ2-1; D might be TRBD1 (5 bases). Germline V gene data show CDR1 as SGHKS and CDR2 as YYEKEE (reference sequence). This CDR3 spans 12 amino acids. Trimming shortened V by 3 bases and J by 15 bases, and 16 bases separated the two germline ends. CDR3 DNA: TGTGCCAGCAGCTCCGACAGCCATACGCTGTTCTTC. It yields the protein CASSSDSHTLFF.

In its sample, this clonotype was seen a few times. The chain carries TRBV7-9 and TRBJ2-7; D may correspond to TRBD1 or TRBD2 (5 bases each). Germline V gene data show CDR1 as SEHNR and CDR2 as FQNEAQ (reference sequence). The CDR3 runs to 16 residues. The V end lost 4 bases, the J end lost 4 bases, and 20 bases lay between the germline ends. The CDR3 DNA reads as TGTGCCAGCAGCTCCGTCGGGGCGATCCTTTCGTACGAGCAGTACTTC. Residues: CASSSVGAILSYEQYF.

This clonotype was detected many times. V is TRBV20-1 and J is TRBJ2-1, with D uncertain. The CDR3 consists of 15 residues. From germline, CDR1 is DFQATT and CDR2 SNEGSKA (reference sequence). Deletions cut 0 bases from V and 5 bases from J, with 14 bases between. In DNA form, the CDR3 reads TGCAGTGCTAGAGATGTGAAGGGTCTTCACAATGAGCAGTTCTTC. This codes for CSARDVKGLHNEQFF.

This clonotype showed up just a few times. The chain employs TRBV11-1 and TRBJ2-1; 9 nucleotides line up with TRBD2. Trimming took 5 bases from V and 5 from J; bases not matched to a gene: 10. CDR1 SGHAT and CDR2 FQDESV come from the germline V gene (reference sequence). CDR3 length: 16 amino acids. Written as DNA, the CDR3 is TGTGCCAGCAGCACCCAGGCGGGGGGGCTCAACAATGAGCAGTTCTTC. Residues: CASSTQAGGLNNEQFF.

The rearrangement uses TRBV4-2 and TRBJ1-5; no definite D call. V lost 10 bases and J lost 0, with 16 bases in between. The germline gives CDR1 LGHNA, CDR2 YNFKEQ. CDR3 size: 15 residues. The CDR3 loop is CAMSPGLDSNQPQHF. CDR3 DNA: TGTGCCATGAGCCCCGGGCTGGATAGCAATCAGCCCCAGCATTTT.

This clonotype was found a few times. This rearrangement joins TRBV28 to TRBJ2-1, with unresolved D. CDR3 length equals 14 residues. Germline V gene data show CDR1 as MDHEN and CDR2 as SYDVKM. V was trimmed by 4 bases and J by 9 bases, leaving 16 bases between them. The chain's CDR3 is CASSSNYFRPEQFF. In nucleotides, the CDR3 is TGTGCCAGCAGTTCTAACTACTTCAGGCCTGAGCAGTTCTTC.

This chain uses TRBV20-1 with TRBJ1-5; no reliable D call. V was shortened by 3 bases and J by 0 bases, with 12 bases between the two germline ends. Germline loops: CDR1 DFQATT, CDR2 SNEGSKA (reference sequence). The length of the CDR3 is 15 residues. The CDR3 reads CSARTQTYSNQPQHF. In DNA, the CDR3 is TGCAGTGCTAGGACACAGACATATAGCAATCAGCCCCAGCATTTT.

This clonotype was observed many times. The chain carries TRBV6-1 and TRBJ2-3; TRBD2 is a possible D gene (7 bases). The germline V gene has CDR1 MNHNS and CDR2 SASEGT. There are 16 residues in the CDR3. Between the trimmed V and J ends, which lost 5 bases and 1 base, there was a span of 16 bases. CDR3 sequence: CASSTWGGTGTDTQYF. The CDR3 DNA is TGTGCCAGCAGTACCTGGGGGGGCACGGGCACAGATACGCAGTATTTT.

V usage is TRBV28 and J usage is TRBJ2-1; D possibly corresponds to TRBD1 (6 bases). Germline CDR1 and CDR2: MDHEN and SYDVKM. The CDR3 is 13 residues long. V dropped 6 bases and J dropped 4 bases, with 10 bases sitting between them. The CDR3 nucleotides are TGTGCCAGCAGACCTAGGGGGTACAATGAGCAGTTCTTC. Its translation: CASRPRGYNEQFF.

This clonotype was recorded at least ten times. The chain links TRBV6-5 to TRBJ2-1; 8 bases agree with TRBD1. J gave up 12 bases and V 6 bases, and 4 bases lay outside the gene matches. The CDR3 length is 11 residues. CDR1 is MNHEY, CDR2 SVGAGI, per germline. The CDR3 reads CASSTGGGQFF. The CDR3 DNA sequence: TGTGCCAGCAGCACAGGGGGAGGGCAGTTCTTC.

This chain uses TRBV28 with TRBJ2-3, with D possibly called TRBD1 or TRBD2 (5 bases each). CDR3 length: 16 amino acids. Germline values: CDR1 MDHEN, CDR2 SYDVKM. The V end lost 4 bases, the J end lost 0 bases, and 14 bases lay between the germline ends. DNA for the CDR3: TGTGCCAGCAGTTCCGGAATGGGGGAGAGCACAGATACGCAGTATTTT. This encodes CASSSGMGESTDTQYF.

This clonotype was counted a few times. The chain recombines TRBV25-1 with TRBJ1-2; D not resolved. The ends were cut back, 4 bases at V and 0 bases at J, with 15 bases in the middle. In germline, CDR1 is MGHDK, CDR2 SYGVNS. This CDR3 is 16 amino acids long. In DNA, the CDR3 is TGTGCCAGCAGTGCCCTCTTAGACGGAGCTAACTATGGCTACACCTTC. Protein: CASSALLDGANYGYTF.